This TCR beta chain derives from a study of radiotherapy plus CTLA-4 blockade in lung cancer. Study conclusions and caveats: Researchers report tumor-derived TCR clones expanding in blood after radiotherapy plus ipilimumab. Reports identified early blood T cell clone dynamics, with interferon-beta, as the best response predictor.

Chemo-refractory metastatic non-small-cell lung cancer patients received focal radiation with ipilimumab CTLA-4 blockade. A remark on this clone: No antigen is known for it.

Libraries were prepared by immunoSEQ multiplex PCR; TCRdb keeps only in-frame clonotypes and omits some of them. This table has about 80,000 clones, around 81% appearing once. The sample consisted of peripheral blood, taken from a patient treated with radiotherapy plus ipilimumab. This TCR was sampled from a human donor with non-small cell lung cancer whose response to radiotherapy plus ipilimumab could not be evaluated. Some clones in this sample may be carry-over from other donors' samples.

The CDR3 DNA is TGTGCCAGTAGTACGAGCGGGGGGGGCACAGATACGCAGTATTTT. Protein sequence: CASSTSGGGTDTQYF. This chain joins TRBV19 and TRBJ2-3; TRBD2 matches at 10 bases. The CDR3 runs 15 residues. With V trimmed by 4 bases and J by 1 base, 2 bases remained unmatched. CDR1 is LNHDA, CDR2 SQIVND, per germline (reference sequence).